This TCR beta chain was sequenced in a study of shared clonotypes between healthy human individuals. Study-wide results and limits: Non-shared clonotypes showed lower generation probabilities than clonotypes common to all four donors. Naive subsets usually exceeded memory subsets in estimated richness.

Between the trimmed V and J ends, which lost 0 bases and 0 bases, there was a span of 12 bases. Germline assignment: CDR1 SEHNR and CDR2 FQNEAQ (reference sequence). The CDR3 sequence is 17 residues long. The repertoire was sequenced with immunoSEQ multiplex PCR; TCRdb's copy has only in-frame clones and lacks some. The repertoire holds 700,000 to 950,000 clones, about 96% seen once, with under 0.3% in the top ten. The table lists this clone with a count of one. The antigen is undetermined. Naive CD8 cells, CD45RO-negative and positively selected for CCR7, excluded terminally differentiated effector memory CD45RA+ cells.

The source of this sequence is a young man in good health. The genes are TRBV7-9 and TRBJ2-1; D is possibly TRBD2 (6 bases). The sequenced sample was naive CD8+ T cells sorted from blood. The CDR3 nucleotides read TGTGCCAGCAGCTTAGCGGGGGGACGCAGCTCCTACAATGAGCAGTTCTTC. Its protein product is CASSLAGGRSSYNEQFF.